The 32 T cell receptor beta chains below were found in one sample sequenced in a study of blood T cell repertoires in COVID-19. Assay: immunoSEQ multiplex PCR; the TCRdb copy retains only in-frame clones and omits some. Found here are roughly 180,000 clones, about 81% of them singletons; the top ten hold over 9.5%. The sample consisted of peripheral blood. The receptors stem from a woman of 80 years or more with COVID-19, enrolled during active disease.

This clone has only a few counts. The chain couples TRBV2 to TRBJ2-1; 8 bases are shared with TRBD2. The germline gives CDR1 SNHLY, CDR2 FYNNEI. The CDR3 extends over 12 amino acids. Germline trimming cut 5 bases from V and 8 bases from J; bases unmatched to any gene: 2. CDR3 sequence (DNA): TGTGCCAGCAGTCGAGCGGGAGATGAGCAGTTCTTC. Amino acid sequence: CASSRAGDEQFF.

CDR3 residues: CASSKSGTGPDTQYF. CDR3 nucleotide sequence: TGCGCCAGCAGCAAGTCCGGGACAGGTCCAGATACGCAGTATTTT. The chain links TRBV5-1 to TRBJ2-3; TRBD1 matches at 8 bases. The CDR3 totals 15 residues. V was pared by 4 bases and J by 4 bases, with 8 bases of the junction left unmatched. The V gene's germline CDR1 is SGHRS and CDR2 YFSETQ. Combining the CDR3 with reference TRBV5-1 and TRBJ2-3 gives the whole variable domain KAGVTQTPRYLIKTRGQQVTLSCSPISGHRSVSWYQQTPGQGLQFLFEYFSETQRNKGNFPGRFSGRQFSNSRSEMNVSTLELGDSALYLCASSKSGTGPDTQYFGPGTRLTVL.

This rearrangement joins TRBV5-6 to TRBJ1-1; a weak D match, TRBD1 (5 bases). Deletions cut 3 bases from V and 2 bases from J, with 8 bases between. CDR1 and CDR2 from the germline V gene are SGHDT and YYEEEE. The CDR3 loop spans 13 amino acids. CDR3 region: CASSWGGNTEAFF. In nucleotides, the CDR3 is TGTGCCAGCAGCTGGGGGGGAAACACTGAAGCTTTCTTT.

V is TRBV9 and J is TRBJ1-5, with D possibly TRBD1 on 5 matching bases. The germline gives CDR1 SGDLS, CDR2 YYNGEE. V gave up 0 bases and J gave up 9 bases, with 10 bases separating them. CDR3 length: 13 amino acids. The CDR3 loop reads CASSVATGGPQHF. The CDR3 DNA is TGTGCCAGCAGCGTAGCTACCGGGGGGCCCCAGCATTTT. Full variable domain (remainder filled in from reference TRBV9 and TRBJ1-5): DSGVTQTPKHLITATGQRVTLRCSPRSGDLSVYWYQQSLDQGLQFLIQYYNGEERAKGNILERFSAQQFPDLHSELNLSSLELGDSALYFCASSVATGGPQHFGDGTRLSIL.

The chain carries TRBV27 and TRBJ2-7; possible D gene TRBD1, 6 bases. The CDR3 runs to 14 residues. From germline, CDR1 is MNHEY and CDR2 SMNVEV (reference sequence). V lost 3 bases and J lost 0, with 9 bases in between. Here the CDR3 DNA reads TGTGCCAGCAGTTTCCGGGACAACTCCTACGAGCAGTACTTC. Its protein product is CASSFRDNSYEQYF.

This CDR3 is CASSWDRNRQETQYF. The CDR3 DNA reads TGCGCCAGCAGTTGGGACAGGAACCGTCAAGAGACCCAGTACTTC. J is TRBJ2-5 and V is TRBV5-1; 8 positions match TRBD1. Germline V gene data show CDR1 as SGHRS and CDR2 as YFSETQ. V gave up 5 bases and J gave up 2 bases; unmatched junction bases: 8. CDR3 size: 15 residues.

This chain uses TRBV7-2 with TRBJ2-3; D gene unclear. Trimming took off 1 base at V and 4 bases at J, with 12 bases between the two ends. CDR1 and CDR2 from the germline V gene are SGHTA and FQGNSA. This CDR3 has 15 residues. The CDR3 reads CASSLGGLEADTQYF. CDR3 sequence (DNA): TGTGCCAGCAGCTTAGGAGGTCTTGAGGCAGATACGCAGTATTTT.

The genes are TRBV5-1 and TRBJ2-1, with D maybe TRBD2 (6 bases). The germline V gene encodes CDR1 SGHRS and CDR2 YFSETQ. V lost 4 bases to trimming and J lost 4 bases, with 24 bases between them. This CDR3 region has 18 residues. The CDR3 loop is CASSVLPPGTGTYNEQFF. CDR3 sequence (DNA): TGCGCCAGCAGCGTCCTACCTCCCGGGACTGGCACTTACAATGAGCAGTTCTTC.

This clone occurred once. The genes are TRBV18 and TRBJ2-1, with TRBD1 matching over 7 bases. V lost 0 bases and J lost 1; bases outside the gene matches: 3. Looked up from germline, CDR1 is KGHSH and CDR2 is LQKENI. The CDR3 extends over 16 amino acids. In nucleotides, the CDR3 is TGTGCCAGCTCACCACCGAGGGGGCGGTCCTACAATGAGCAGTTCTTC. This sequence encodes CASSPPRGRSYNEQFF.

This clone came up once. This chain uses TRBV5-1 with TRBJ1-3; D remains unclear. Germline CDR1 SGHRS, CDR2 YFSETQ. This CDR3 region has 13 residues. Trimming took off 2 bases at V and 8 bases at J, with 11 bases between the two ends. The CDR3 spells CASSLAGEDTIYF. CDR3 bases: TGCGCCAGCAGCTTAGCCGGGGAGGACACCATATATTTT.

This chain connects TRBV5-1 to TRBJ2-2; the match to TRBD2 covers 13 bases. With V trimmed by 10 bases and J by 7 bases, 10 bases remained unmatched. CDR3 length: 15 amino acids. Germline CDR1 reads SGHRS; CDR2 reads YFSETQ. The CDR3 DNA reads TGCGCCTCGGGGACTAGCGGGACGCCAAACGGGGAGCTGTTTTTT. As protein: CASGTSGTPNGELFF.

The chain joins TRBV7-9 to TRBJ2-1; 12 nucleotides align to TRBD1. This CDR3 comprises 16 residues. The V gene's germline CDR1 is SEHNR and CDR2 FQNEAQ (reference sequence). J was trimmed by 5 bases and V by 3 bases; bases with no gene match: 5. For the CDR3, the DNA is TGTGCCAGCAGCTTGAGGGACAGGGGGCGCAACAATGAGCAGTTCTTC. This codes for CASSLRDRGRNNEQFF. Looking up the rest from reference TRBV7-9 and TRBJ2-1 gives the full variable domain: DTGVSQNPRHKITKRGQNVTFRCDPISEHNRLYWYRQTLGQGPEFLTYFQNEAQLEKSRLLSDRFSAERPKGSFSTLEIQRTEQGDSAMYLCASSLRDRGRNNEQFFGPGTRLTVL.

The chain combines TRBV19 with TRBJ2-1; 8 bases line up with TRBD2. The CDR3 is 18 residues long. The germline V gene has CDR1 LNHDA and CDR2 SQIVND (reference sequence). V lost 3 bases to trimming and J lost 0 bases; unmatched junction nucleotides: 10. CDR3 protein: CASSMGGSGVGSYNEQFF. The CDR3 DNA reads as TGTGCCAGTAGTATGGGGGGTAGCGGGGTGGGCTCCTACAATGAGCAGTTCTTC. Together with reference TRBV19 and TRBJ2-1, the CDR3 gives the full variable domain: DGGITQSPKYLFRKEGQNVTLSCEQNLNHDAMYWYRQDPGQGLRLIYYSQIVNDFQKGDIAEGYSVSREKKESFPLTVTSAQKNPTAFYLCASSMGGSGVGSYNEQFFGPGTRLTVL.

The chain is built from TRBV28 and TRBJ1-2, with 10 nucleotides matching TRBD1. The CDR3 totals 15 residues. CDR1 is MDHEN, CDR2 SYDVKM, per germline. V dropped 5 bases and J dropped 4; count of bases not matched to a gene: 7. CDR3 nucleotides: TGTGCCAGCAGTGTGACAGGGGGCGACTTCTATGGCTACACCTTC. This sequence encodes CASSVTGGDFYGYTF.

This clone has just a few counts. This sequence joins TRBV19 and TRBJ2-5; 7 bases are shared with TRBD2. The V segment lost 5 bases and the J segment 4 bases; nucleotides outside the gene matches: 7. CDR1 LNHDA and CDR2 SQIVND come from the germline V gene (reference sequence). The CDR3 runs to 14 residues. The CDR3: CASSRGGGGETQYF. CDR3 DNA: TGTGCCAGTAGTCGGGGAGGCGGGGGAGAGACCCAGTACTTC.

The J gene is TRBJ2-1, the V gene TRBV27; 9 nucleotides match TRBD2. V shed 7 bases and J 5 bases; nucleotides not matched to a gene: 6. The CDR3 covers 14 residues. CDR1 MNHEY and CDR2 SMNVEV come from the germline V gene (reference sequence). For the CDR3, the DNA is TGTGCCAGCAACGGCGGGAGGGTCGACAATGAGCAGTTCTTC. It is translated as CASNGGRVDNEQFF.

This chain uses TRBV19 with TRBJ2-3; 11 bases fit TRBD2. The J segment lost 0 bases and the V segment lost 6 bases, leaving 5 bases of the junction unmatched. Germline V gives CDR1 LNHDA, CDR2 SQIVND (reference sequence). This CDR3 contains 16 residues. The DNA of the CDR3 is TGTGCCAGTAGCCAGACTAGCGGGAAGAGCACAGATACGCAGTATTTT. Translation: CASSQTSGKSTDTQYF.

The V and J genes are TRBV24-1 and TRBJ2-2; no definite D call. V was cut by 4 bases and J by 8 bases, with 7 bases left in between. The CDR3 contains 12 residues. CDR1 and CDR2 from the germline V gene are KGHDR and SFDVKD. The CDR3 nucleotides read TGTGCCACCAGTGAGAACAGAGGGGAGCTGTTTTTT. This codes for CATSENRGELFF.

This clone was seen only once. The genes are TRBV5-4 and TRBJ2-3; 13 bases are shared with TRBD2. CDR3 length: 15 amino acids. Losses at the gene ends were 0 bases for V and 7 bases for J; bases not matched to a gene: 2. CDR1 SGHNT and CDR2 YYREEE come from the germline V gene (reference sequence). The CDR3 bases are TGTGCCAGCAGCTTGGGACTAGCGGGAGGTAATACGCAGTATTTT. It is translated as CASSLGLAGGNTQYF.

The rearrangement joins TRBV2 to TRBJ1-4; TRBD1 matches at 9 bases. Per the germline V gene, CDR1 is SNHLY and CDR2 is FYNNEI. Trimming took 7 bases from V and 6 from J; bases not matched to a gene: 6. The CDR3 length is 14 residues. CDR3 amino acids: CASKGRTGDEKLFF. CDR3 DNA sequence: TGTGCCAGCAAAGGGCGGACAGGGGATGAAAAACTGTTTTTT.

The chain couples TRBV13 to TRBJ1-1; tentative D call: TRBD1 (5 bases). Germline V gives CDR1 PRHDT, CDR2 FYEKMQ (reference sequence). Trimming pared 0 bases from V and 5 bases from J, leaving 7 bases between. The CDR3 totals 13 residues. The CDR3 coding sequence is TGTGCCAGCAGCTTAGGGGGGGGAACTGAAGCTTTCTTT. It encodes CASSLGGGTEAFF.

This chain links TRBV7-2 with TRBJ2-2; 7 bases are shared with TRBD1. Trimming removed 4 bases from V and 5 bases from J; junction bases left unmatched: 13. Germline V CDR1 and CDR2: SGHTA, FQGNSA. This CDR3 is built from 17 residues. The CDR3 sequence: CASSSVPTGIETGELFF. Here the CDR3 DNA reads TGTGCCAGCAGCTCAGTTCCGACAGGGATCGAGACCGGGGAGCTGTTTTTT.

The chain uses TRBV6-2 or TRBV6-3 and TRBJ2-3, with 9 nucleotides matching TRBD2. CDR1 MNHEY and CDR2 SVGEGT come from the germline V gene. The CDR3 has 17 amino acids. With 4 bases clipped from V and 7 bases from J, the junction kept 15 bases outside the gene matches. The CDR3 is CASSWIAGAADGNTQYF. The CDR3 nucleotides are TGTGCCAGCAGTTGGATAGCGGGGGCAGCCGACGGCAATACGCAGTATTTT.

In nucleotides, the CDR3 is TGTGCCAGCAGTCCCGCCGACAGGGGAGGACGCTACACCTTC. Translation gives CASSPADRGGRYTF. This chain uses TRBV28 with TRBJ1-2; 8 bases align to TRBD1. The junction had 11 bases not matched to a gene; V was cut back by 5 bases and J by 9 bases. This CDR3 is built from 14 residues. Germline CDR1 MDHEN, CDR2 SYDVKM.

CDR3 coding DNA: TGTGCCAGCAGCTTACAGGGGGCTTACGAGCAGTACTTC. This sequence encodes CASSLQGAYEQYF. The gene calls are TRBV11-2 and TRBJ2-7, with 8 bases that match TRBD1. V shed 2 bases, J shed 4 bases, and the junction held 1 base outside the gene matches. There are 13 residues in the CDR3. Looked up from germline, CDR1 is SGHAT and CDR2 is FQNNGV.

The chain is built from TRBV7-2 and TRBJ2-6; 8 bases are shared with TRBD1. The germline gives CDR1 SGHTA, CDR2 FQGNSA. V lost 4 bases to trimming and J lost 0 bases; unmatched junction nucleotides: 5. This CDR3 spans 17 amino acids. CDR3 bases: TGTGCCAGCAGCTACAGACAGGGGACCTCTGGGGCCAACGTCCTGACTTTC. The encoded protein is CASSYRQGTSGANVLTF.

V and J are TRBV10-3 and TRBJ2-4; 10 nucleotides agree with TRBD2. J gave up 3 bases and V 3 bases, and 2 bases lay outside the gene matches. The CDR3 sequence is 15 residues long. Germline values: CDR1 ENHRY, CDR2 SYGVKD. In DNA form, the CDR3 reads TGTGCCATCAGTGAAACTAGCGGGAACAAAAACATTCAGTACTTC. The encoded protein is CAISETSGNKNIQYF.

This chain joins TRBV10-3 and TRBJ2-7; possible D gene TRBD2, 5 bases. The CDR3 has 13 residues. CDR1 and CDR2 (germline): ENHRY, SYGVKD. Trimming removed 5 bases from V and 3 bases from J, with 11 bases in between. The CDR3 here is CAISWGRGYEQYF. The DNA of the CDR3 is TGTGCCATCAGTTGGGGTCGGGGCTACGAGCAGTACTTC.

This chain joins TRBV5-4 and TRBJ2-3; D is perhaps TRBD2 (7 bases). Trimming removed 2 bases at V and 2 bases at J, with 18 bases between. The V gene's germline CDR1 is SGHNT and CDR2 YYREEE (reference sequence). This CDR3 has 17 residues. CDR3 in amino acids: CASSLTPGGLSTDTQYF. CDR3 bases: TGTGCCAGCAGCTTAACGCCCGGGGGGCTCTCCACAGATACGCAGTATTTT.

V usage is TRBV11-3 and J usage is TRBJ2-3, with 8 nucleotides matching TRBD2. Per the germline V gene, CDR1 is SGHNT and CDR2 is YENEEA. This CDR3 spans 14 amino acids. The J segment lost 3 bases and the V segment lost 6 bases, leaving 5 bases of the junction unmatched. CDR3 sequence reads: CASSLAGQTDTQYF. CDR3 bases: TGTGCCAGCAGTCTAGCGGGCCAAACAGATACGCAGTATTTT.

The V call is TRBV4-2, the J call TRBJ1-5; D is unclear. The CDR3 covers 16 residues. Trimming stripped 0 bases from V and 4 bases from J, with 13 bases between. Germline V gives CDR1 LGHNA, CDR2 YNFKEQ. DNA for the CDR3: TGTGCCAGCAGCCAAGATGTAAGCCTTCCTAATCAGCCCCAGCATTTT. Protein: CASSQDVSLPNQPQHF.

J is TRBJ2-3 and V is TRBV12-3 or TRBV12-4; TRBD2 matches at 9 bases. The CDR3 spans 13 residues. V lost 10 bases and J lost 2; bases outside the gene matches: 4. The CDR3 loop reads CATKRGATDTQYF. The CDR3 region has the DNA TGTGCCACCAAGCGGGGGGCCACAGATACGCAGTATTTT.